These 6 T cell receptor beta chains came from one sample sequenced in a study of cytomegalovirus exposure and HLA in healthy donors. Primers included in the PCR were 60 Vbeta and 13 Jbeta primers. Here immunoSEQ multiplex PCR was the method, and the copy in TCRdb shows in-frame clones only, minus some. This sample yields 150,000 to 200,000 clones, of which 84% are seen a single time; roughly 1% belongs to the top ten. Sequenced: PBMCs. These receptors were taken from a man between 25 and 39 years old in good health and CMV-seronegative.

This chain uses TRBV29-1 with TRBJ1-4; a possible D gene is TRBD1 (5 bases). V lost 4 bases and J 0 bases, leaving 9 bases between the germline ends. The CDR3 contains 14 residues. CDR1 is SQVTM and CDR2 is ANQGSEA in the germline V gene. CDR3 sequence (DNA): TGCAGCGTTGTCAGGGCCTCAACTAATGAAAAACTGTTTTTT. Translated, it gives CSVVRASTNEKLFF.

The V and J genes are TRBV21-1 and TRBJ1-1; TRBD1 is the table's D call, not checked against the DNA. TRBV21-1 counts as a pseudogene. The CDR3 length is 16 residues. CDR3 region: CASSKVQEQLNTEAFF. CDR3 nucleotide sequence: TGTGCCAGCAGCAAAGTCCAGGAACAGCTGAACACTGAAGCTTTCTTT.

With respect to this clone: This specimen includes other DNA sequences encoding the same CDR3. This chain links TRBV6-5 with TRBJ1-1; the D gene is possibly TRBD1 (6 bases). V was pared by 0 bases and J by 4 bases, with 12 bases between. The germline gives CDR1 MNHEY, CDR2 SVGAGI. CDR3 length: 15 residues. The CDR3 region is CASSYSIVGGTEAFF. For the CDR3, the DNA is TGTGCCAGCAGTTACTCGATAGTAGGGGGCACTGAAGCTTTCTTT.

Only a few counts were recorded for this clone. The chain links TRBV4-1 to TRBJ1-4; no definite D call. The V gene lost 4 bases and the J gene lost 8 bases, with 11 bases spanning the gap. This CDR3 spans 13 amino acids. Germline V gives CDR1 MGHRA, CDR2 YSYEKL. CDR3 coding DNA: TGCGCCAGCAGCCGTATCGAGGGAGAAAAACTGTTTTTT. Its translation: CASSRIEGEKLFF.

The rearrangement joins TRBV19 to TRBJ1-4; 11 bases are a match to TRBD1. Germline V gives CDR1 LNHDA, CDR2 SQIVND (reference sequence). The V gene end was trimmed by 8 bases and the J gene end by 5 bases; junction bases not matched to a gene: 7. This CDR3 comprises 15 residues. The CDR3: CASRDRGLVNEKLFF. The CDR3 bases are TGTGCCAGTCGGGACAGGGGGTTAGTCAATGAAAAACTGTTTTTT.

V and J are TRBV29-1 and TRBJ2-7, with a weak D call TRBD2 (6 bases). V was trimmed by 5 bases and J by 1 base, leaving 12 bases between them. From germline, CDR1 is SQVTM and CDR2 ANQGSEA. CDR3 length: 13 amino acids. The CDR3 here is CSVSGARSYEQYF. The CDR3 DNA is TGCAGCGTTTCGGGAGCAAGGTCCTACGAGCAGTACTTC.